The T cell receptor (beta chain) under discussion was sequenced for a study of T cell responses to AZD1222 COVID-19 vaccine (dated by TCRdb to the early 2020s). Describing the broader study: TCR sequencing was performed for roughly 250 trial participants, of whom about 200 were given two doses of AZD1222 and some 26 were given two doses of MenACWY control vaccine. Enrollment into the trials was organized by age into subgroups of 18-55, 56-69 and 70-plus years, and those subgroups contained 148, 28 and 57 TCR-sequenced participants, respectively. Points the paper makes about the study in general: No day 14 peak-response samples were available, so repertoires were characterized only after the peak T cell response. Conclusions about previously exposed vaccinees are limited, since just 6 or 7 AZD1222 recipients were seropositive for SARS-CoV-2 at baseline. Vaccine-associated CD4 TCRs spanned the whole spike protein, with dominant responses in regions 160-218 and 743-854. After two AZD1222 doses, spike-specific TCR breadth and depth were significantly higher than at day 0 and than in MenACWY recipients. The 56-69-year group was small, and its depth increase did not reach significance, likely because of low power. Most participants were white British and females outnumbered males, and the authors suggested that clonal diversity may have been underestimated. Nearly half of unique spike-specific TCRs reportedly recognized epitopes outside regions mutated in the B.1.351 and B.1.1.7 variants.

The sample's time point label, decoded: about 28 days (+/-7) after the second vaccine dose. AZD1222 recipients with second doses at about 4 weeks or about 12 weeks were pooled, because spike-specific TCR depth and breadth did not differ between schedules. Vaccinee samples were obtained from the UK trials COV001 and COV002, which included a single-blind randomized controlled phase 2/3 trial of AZD1222 (ChAdOx1 nCoV-19) in healthy adults. For TCRbeta chain sequencing, PBMC samples were collected from trial participants at day 0 and at day 28 after the second dose. On this clone itself: What this receptor recognizes is not known. The sample holds no much larger clone one base away, and base qualities are not on file.

The CDR3 regions of human TCRbeta chains were analyzed by immunosequencing. Under the source paper's analysis protocol: Repertoire TCRs were matched against a reference library of SARS-CoV-2-specific TCRs generated with the MIRA antigen-specificity platform. Breadth was defined as the fraction of unique TCRs that were SARS-CoV-2-associated, and depth was defined as the fraction of total T cells that were SARS-CoV-2-associated. Using the MIRA data, every spike-specific TCR was mapped to the spike region that the TCR reacted to and assigned to either a CD4 or a CD8 class. Log10-transformed breadth and depth values were compared by one-way ANOVA with Sidak's multiple comparisons tests. The table comes from immuneACCESS by way of TCRdb, which keeps in-frame sequences with V and J called. Part of the clones is missing from these tables; in studies checked, under half for an unresolved V gene and the rest for unknown reasons. V and J calls and clone size are given by that table; D and trimming were obtained from the DNA. Here the sample has 150,000 or so clones; almost 95% occur a single time. About 3.7% of the sample is taken by the ten largest.

The CDR3 covers 14 residues, taking in both the cysteine and the phenylalanine. CDR3 DNA only is kept here, 42 bases in frame from base 1. In the germline V gene, CDR1 corresponds to SGHVS and CDR2 to FNYEAQ. V and J are trimmed by 4 bases and 3 bases, and the gene matches miss 4 bases of the junction. The sample in question was peripheral blood, obtained 28 days after the second AZD1222 dose. The sequence is built from TRBV7-6 and TRBJ2-3; 7 junctional bases match TRBD2. The source is an adult who received the AZD1222 COVID-19 vaccine. The CDR3 region has the sequence CASSSGLGTDTQYF. The DNA is as follows: TGTGCCAGCAGCTCCGGACTAGGGACAGATACGCAGTATTTT.